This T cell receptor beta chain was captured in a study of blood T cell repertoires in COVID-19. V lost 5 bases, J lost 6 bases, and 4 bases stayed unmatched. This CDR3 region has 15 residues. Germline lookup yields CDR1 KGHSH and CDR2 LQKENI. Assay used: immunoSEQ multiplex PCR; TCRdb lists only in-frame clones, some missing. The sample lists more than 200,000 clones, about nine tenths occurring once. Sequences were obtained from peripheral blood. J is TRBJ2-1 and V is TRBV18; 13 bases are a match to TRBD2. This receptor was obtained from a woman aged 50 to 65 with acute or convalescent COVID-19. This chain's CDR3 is CASSVGLAGFNEQFF. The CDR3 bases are TGTGCCAGCTCAGTGGGACTAGCGGGGTTCAATGAGCAGTTCTTC.